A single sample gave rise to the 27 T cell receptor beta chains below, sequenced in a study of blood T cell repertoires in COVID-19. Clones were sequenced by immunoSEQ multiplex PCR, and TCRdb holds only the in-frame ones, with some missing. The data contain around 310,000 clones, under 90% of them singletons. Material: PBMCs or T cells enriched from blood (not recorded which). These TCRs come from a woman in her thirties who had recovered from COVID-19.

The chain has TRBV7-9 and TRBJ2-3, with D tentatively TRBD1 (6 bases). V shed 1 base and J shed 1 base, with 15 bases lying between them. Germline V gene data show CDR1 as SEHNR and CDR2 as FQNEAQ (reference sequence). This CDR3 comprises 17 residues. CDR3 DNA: TGTGCCAGCAGCTTAGGTTCAACAGGGACCCGCACAGATACGCAGTATTTT. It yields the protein CASSLGSTGTRTDTQYF.

The CDR3 loop is CASSFPGRGEHSPLHF. CDR3 nucleotide sequence: TGTGCCAGCAGCTTCCCCGGTCGGGGTGAGCATTCACCCCTCCACTTT. The genes are TRBV7-9 and TRBJ1-6, with D unresolved. Germline V gene lookup returns CDR1 SEHNR and CDR2 FQNEAQ (reference sequence). With 3 bases removed from V and 8 bases from J, the gap between germline ends came to 17 bases. This CDR3 is built from 16 residues.

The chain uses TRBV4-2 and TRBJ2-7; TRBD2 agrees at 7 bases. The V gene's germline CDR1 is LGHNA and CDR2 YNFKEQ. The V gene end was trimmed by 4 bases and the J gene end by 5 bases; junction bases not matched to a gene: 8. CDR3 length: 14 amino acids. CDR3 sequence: CASSRREAKDEQYF. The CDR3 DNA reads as TGTGCCAGCAGCCGACGGGAGGCCAAGGACGAGCAGTACTTC.

This CDR3 reads CASSLDGGAKNIQYF. The CDR3 region has the DNA TGCGCCAGCAGCTTGGATGGCGGAGCCAAAAACATTCAGTACTTC. V usage is TRBV5-1 and J usage is TRBJ2-4; D gene uncertain. Trimming removed 0 bases at V and 0 bases at J, with 7 bases between. Germline CDR1 is SGHRS and CDR2 is YFSETQ. The CDR3 runs 15 residues.

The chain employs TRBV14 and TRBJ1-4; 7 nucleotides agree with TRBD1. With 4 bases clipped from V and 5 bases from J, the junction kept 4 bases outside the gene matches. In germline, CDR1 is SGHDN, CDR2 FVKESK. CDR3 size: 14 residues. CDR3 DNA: TGTGCCAGCAGCCCCACGGGACAGAATGAAAAACTGTTTTTT. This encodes CASSPTGQNEKLFF. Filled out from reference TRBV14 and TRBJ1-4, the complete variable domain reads EAGVTQFPSHSVIEKGQTVTLRCDPISGHDNLYWYRRVMGKEIKFLLHFVKESKQDESGMPNNRFLAERTGGTYSTLKVQPAELEDSGVYFCASSPTGQNEKLFFGSGTQLSVL.

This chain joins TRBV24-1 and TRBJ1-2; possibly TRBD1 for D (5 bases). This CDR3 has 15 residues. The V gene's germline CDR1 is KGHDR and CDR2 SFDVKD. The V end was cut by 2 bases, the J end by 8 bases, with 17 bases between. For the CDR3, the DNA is TGTGCCACCAGTGATTCTCAGGGTTTTCGTTACGGCTACACCTTC. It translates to CATSDSQGFRYGYTF.

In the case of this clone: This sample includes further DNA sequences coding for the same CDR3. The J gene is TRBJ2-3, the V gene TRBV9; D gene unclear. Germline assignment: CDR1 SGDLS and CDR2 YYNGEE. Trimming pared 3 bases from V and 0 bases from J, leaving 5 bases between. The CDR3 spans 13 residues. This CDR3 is CASSAGSTDTQYF. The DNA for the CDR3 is TGTGCCAGCAGCGCCGGGAGCACAGATACGCAGTATTTT. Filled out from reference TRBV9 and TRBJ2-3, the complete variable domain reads DSGVTQTPKHLITATGQRVTLRCSPRSGDLSVYWYQQSLDQGLQFLIQYYNGEERAKGNILERFSAQQFPDLHSELNLSSLELGDSALYFCASSAGSTDTQYFGPGTRLTVL.

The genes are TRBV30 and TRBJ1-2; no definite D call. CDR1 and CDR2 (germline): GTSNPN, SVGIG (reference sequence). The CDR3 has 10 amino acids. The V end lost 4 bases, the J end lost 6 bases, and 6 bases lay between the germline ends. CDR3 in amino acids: CAWTSDGYTF. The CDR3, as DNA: TGTGCCTGGACTTCCGATGGCTACACCTTC.

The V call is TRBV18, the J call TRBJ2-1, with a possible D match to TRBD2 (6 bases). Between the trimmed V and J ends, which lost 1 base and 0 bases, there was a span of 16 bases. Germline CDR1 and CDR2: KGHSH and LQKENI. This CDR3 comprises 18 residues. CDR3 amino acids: CASSPLVSGSFSYNEQFF. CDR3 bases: TGTGCCAGCTCACCACTTGTTAGCGGTTCCTTCTCCTACAATGAGCAGTTCTTC.

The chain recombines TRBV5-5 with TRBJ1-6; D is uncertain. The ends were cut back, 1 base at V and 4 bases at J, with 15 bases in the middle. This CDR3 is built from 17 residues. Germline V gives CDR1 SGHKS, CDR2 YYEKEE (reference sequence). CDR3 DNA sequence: TGTGCCAGCAGCTTGAACCCAGGCAGGTTGTATAATTCACCCCTCCACTTT. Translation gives CASSLNPGRLYNSPLHF.

This CDR3 reads CASSLETGDTEAFF. The CDR3 region has the DNA TGTGCCAGCAGCTTGGAGACAGGGGACACTGAAGCTTTCTTT. This chain links TRBV7-2 with TRBJ1-1, with 8 bases aligning to TRBD1. There are 14 residues in the CDR3. V lost 3 bases and J lost 3; bases outside the gene matches: 3. The germline V gene has CDR1 SGHTA and CDR2 FQGNSA.

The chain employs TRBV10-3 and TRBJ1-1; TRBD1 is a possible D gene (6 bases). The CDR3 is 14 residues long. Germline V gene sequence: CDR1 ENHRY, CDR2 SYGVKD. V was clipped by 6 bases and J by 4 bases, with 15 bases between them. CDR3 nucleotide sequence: TGTGCCATCAGCGAAGGCAGGGGACGCACTGAAGCTTTCTTT. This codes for CAISEGRGRTEAFF.

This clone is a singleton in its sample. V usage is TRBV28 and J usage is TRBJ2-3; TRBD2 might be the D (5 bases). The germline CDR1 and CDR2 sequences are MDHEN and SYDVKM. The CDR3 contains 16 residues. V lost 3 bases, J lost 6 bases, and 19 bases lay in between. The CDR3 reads CASSFGPGTLEDTQYF. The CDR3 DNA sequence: TGTGCCAGCAGTTTTGGTCCGGGAACCCTGGAGGATACGCAGTATTTT. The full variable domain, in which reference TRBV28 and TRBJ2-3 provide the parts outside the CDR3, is DVKVTQSSRYLVKRTGEKVFLECVQDMDHENMFWYRQDPGLGLRLIYFSYDVKMKEKGDIPEGYSVSREKKERFSLILESASTNQTSMYLCASSFGPGTLEDTQYFGPGTRLTVL.

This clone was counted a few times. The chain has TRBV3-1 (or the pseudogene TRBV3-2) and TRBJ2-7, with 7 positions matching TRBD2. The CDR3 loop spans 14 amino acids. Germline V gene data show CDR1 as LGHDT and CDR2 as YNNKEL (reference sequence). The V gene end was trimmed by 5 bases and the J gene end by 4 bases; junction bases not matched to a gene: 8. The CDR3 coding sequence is TGTGCCAGCAGCGCTCAGCGGGAAATTTACGAGCAGTACTTC. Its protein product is CASSAQREIYEQYF.

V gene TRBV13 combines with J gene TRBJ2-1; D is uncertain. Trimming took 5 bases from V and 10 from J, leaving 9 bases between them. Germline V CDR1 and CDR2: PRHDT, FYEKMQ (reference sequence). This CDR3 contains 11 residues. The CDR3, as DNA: TGTGCCAGCAGCCATGCTAGGGAGCAGTTCTTC. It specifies CASSHAREQFF.

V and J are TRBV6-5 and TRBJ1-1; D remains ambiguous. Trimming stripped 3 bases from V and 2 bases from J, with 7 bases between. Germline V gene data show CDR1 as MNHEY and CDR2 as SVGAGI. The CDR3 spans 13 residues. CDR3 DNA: TGTGCCAGCAGTTATCTTCTTAACACTGAAGCTTTCTTT. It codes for CASSYLLNTEAFF.

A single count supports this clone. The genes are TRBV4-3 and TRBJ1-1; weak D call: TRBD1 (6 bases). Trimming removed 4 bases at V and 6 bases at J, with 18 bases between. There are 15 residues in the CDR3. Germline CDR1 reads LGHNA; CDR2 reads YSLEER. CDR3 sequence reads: CASSPLTRDKSEAFF. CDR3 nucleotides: TGCGCCAGCAGCCCACTCACCAGGGACAAATCTGAAGCTTTCTTT.

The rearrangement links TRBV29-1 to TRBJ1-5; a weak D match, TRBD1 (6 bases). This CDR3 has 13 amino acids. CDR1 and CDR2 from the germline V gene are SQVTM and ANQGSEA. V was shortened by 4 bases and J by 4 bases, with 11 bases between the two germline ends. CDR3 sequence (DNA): TGCAGCGTTGCAGGGGACCATAATCAGCCCCAGCATTTT. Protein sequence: CSVAGDHNQPQHF.

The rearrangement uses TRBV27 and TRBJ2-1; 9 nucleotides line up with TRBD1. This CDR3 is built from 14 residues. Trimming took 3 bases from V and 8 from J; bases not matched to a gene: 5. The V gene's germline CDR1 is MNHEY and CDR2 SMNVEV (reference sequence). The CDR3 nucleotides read TGTGCCAGCAGTTTTGCGGGACAGGGAGATGAGCAGTTCTTC. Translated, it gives CASSFAGQGDEQFF.

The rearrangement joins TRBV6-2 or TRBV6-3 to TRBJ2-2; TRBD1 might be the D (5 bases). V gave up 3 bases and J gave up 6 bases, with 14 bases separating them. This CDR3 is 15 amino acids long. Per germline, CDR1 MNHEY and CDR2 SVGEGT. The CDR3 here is CASSYSQGKAGELFF. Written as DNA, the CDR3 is TGTGCCAGCAGTTATTCTCAGGGAAAGGCCGGGGAGCTGTTTTTT.

The CDR3 DNA follows: TGTGCCAGCAGCGCCGGGACTAGCGGGACAAATGAGCAGTTCTTC. Its protein product is CASSAGTSGTNEQFF. The chain combines TRBV9 with TRBJ2-1; the match to TRBD2 covers 13 bases. Germline loops: CDR1 SGDLS, CDR2 YYNGEE. This CDR3 region has 15 residues. V dropped 3 bases and J dropped 7; count of bases not matched to a gene: 4.

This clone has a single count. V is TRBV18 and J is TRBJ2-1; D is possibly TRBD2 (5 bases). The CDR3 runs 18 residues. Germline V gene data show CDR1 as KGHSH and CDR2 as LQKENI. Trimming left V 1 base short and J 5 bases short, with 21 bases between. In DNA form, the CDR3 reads TGTGCCAGCTCACCACTTCACGCCCCTAGCTTAAAAAACAATGAGCAGTTCTTC. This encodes CASSPLHAPSLKNNEQFF.

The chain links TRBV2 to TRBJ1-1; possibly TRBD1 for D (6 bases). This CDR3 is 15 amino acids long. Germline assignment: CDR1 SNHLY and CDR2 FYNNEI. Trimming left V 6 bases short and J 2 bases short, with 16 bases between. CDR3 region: CASRGRTVPNTEAFF. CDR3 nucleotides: TGTGCCAGCAGGGGACGGACAGTCCCCAACACTGAAGCTTTCTTT.

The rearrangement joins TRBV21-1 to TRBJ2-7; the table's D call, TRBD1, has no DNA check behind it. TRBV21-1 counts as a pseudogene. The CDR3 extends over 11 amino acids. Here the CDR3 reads CASSTGQGNCF. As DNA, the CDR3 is TGTGCCAGCAGCACCGGACAGGGCAATTGCTTC.

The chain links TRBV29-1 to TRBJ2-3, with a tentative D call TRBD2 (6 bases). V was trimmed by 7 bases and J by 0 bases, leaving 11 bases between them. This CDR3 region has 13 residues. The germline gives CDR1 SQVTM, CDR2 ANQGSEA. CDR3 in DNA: TGCAGCGCCAGGGACTCTAGCACAGATACGCAGTATTTT. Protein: CSARDSSTDTQYF.

Here the CDR3 DNA reads TGTGCCAGCTCACCAAAGAGTGAAGCTTTCTTT. This translates into CASSPKSEAFF. The chain carries TRBV18 and TRBJ1-1; D unclear. CDR1 is KGHSH and CDR2 is LQKENI in the germline V gene. V lost 2 bases, J lost 7 bases, and 5 bases lay in between. The CDR3 spans 11 residues. The full variable domain, with the rest looked up from reference TRBV18 and TRBJ1-1, is NAGVMQNPRHLVRRRGQEARLRCSPMKGHSHVYWYRQLPEEGLKFMVYLQKENIIDESGMPKERFSAEFPKEGPSILRIQQVVRGDSAAYFCASSPKSEAFFGQGTRLTVV.

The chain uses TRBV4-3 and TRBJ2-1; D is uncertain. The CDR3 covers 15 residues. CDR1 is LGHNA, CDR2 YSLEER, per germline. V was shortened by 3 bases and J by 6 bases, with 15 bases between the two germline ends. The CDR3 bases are TGCGCCAGCAGCCAGGCCGAATCCCTCGCCAATGAGCAGTTCTTC. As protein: CASSQAESLANEQFF.